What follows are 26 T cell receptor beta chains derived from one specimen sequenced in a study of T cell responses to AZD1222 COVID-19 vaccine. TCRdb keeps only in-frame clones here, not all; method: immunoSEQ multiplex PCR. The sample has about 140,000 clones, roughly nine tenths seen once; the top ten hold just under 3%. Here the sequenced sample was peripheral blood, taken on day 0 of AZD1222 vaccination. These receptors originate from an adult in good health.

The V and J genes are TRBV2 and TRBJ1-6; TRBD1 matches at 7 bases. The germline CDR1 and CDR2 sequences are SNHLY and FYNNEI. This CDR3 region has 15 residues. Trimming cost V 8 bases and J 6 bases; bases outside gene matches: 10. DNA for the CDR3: TGTGCCAGCGCTCCTAGACAGGGAGTTAATTCACCCCTCCACTTT. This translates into CASAPRQGVNSPLHF. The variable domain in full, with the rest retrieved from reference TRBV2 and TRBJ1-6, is EPEVTQTPSHQVTQMGQEVILRCVPISNHLYFYWYRQILGQKVEFLVSFYNNEISEKSEIFDDQFSVERPDGSNFTLKIRSTKLEDSAMYFCASAPRQGVNSPLHFGNGTRLTVT.

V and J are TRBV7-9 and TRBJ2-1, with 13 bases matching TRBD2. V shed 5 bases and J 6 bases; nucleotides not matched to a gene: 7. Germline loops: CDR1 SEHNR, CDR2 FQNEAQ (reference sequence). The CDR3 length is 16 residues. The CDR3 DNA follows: TGTGCCAGCAGCACCCGGACTAGCGGGGGTCTCAATGAGCAGTTCTTC. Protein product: CASSTRTSGGLNEQFF.

The CDR3 DNA is TGTGCCAGCAGTTTATCCCCGGGACTAGCGGTTACCAATGAGCAGTTCTTC. Its protein product is CASSLSPGLAVTNEQFF. The rearrangement joins TRBV27 to TRBJ2-1; 11 bases line up with TRBD2. Germline values: CDR1 MNHEY, CDR2 SMNVEV (reference sequence). After removal of 0 bases from V and 6 bases from J, the junction contained 7 bases not matched to a gene. The CDR3 contains 17 residues.

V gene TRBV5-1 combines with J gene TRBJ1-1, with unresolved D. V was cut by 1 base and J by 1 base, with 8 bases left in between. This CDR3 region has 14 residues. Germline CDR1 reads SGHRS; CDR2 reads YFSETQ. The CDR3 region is CASSLIPRNTEAFF. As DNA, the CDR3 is TGCGCCAGCAGCTTGATACCAAGGAACACTGAAGCTTTCTTT.

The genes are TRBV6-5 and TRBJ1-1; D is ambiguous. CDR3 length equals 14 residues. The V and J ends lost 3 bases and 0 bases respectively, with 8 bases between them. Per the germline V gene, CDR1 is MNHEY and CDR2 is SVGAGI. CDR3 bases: TGTGCCAGCAGTTATAACGGAGTGAACACTGAAGCTTTCTTT. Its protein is CASSYNGVNTEAFF.

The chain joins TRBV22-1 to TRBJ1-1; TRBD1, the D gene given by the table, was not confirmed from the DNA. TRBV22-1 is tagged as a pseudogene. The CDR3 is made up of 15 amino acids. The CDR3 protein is CPGSAQGTVLTQAFF. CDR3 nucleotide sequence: TGTCCTGGGAGCGCACAAGGGACAGTATTAACCCAAGCTTTCTTT.

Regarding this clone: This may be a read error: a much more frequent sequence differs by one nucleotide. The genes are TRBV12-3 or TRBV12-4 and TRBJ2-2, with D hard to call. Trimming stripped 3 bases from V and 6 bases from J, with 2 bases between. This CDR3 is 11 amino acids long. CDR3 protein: CASSFSGELFF. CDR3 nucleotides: TGTGCCAGCAGTTTCTCCGGGGAGCTGTTTTTT.

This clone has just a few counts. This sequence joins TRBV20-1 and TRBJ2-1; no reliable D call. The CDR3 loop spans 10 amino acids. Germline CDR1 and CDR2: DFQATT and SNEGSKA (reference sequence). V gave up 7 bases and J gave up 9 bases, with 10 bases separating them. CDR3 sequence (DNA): TGCAGTGTTCTGTGGGGTGAGCAGTTCTTC. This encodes CSVLWGEQFF.

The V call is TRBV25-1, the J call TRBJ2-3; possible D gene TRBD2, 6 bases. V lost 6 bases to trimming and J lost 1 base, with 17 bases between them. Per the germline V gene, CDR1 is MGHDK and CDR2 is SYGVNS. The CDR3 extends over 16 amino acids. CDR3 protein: CASSVRVERGTDTQYF. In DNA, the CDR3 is TGTGCCAGCAGCGTAAGGGTAGAGCGGGGCACAGATACGCAGTATTTT.

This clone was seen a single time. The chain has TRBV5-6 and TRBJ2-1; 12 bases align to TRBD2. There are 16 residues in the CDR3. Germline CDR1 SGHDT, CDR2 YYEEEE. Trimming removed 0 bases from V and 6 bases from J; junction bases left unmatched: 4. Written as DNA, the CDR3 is TGTGCCAGCAGCTTGGGACTAGCGGGAGTGAGCAATGAGCAGTTCTTC. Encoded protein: CASSLGLAGVSNEQFF.

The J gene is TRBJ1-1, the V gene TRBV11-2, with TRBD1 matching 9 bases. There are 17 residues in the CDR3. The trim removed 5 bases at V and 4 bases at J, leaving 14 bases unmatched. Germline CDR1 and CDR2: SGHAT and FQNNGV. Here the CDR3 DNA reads TGTGCCAGCAGCGGGGGGCCGGGACAGGGCTCGGGCACTGAAGCTTTCTTT. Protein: CASSGGPGQGSGTEAFF. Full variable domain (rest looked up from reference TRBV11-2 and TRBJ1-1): EAGVAQSPRYKIIEKRQSVAFWCNPISGHATLYWYQQILGQGPKLLIQFQNNGVVDDSQLPKDRFSAERLKGVDSTLKIQPAKLEDSAVYLCASSGGPGQGSGTEAFFGQGTRLTVV.

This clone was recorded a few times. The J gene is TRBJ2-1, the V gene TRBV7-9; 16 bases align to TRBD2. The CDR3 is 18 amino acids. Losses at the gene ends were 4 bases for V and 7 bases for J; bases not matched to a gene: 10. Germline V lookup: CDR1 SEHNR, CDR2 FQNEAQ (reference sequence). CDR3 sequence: CASSSGLAGGRRKNEQFF. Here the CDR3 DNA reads TGTGCCAGCAGCTCGGGACTAGCGGGGGGGCGGAGGAAGAATGAGCAGTTCTTC.

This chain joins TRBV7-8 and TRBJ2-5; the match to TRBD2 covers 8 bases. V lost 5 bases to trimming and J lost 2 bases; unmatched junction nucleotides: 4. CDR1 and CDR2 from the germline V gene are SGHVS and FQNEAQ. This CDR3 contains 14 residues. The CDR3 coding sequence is TGTGCCAGCAGCGAACTAGCGGAGCAAGAGACCCAGTACTTC. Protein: CASSELAEQETQYF.

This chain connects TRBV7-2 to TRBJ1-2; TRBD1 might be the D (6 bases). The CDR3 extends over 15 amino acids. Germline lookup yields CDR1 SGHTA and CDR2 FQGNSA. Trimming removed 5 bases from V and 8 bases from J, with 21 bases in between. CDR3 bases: TGTGCCAGCAGCGCCCATTCCGGGGGGCGCGAGGGCTACACCTTC. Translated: CASSAHSGGREGYTF.

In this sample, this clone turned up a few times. The CDR3: CASSSGGTAHSPLHF. The CDR3 nucleotides read TGTGCCAGCAGCTCGGGAGGGACAGCCCATTCACCCCTCCACTTT. This chain links TRBV9 with TRBJ1-6; TRBD1 aligns across 7 bases. Looked up from germline, CDR1 is SGDLS and CDR2 is YYNGEE. V shed 4 bases and J 8 bases; nucleotides not matched to a gene: 9. CDR3 size: 15 residues.

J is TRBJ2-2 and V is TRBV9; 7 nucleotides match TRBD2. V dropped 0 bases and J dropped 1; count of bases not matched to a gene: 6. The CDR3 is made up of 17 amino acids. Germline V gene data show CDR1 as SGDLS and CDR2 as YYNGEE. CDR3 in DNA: TGTGCCAGCAGCGTAGTGGTGACGGGAGGGAACACCGGGGAGCTGTTTTTT. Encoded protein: CASSVVVTGGNTGELFF.

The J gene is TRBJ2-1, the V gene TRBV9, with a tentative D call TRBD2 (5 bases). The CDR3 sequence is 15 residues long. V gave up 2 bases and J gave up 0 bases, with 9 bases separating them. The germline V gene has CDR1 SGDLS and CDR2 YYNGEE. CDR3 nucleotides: TGTGCCAGCAGCGTTGGAGAGGGCTCCTACAATGAGCAGTTCTTC. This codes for CASSVGEGSYNEQFF.

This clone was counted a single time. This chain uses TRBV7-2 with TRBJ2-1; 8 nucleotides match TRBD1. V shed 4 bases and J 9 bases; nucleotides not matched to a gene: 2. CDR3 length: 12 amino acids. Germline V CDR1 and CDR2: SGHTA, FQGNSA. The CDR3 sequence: CASSSGQGEQFF. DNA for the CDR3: TGTGCCAGCAGCTCCGGACAGGGTGAGCAGTTCTTC.

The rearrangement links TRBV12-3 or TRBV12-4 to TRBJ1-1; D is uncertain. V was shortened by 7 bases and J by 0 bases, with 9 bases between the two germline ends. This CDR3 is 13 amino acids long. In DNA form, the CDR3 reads TGTGCCAGCACCAGGCAAGTGAACACTGAAGCTTTCTTT. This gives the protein CASTRQVNTEAFF.

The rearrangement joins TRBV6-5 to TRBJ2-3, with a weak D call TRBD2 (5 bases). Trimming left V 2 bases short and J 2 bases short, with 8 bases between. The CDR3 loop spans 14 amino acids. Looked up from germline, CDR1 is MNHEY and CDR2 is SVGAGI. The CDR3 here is CASSYRGPTDTQYF. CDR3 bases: TGTGCCAGCAGTTACCGGGGTCCCACAGATACGCAGTATTTT.

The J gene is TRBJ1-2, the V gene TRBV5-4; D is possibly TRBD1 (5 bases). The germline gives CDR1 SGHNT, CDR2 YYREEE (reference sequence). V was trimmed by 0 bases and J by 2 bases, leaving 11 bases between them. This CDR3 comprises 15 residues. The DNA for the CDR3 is TGTGCCAGCAGCTTGGATCAGGGCTTAAACTATGGCTACACCTTC. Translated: CASSLDQGLNYGYTF.

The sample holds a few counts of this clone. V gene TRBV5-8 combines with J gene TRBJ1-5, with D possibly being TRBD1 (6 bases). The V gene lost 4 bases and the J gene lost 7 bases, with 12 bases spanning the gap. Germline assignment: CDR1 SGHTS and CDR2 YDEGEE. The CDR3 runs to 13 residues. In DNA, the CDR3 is TGTGCCAGCAGCCGCAGGGGAGGCCAGCCCCAGCATTTT. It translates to CASSRRGGQPQHF.

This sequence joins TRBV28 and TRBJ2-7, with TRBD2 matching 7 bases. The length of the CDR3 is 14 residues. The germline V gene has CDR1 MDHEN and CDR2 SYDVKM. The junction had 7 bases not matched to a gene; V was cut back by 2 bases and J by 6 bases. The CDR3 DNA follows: TGTGCCAGCAGTTTAGGGAGGGGAGGTTCCGAGCAGTACTTC. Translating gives CASSLGRGGSEQYF.

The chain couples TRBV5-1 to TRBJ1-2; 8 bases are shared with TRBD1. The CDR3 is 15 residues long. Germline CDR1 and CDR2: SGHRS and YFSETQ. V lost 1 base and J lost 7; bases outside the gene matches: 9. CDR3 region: CASSLRQGAQAGYTF. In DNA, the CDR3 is TGCGCCAGCAGCTTGAGGCAGGGGGCCCAAGCTGGCTACACCTTC.

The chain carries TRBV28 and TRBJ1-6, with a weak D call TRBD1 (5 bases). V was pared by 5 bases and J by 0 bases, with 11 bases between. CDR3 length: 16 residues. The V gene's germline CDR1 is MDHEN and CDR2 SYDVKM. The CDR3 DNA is TGTGCCAGCAGTGGGCGGGGGAGCTCCTATAATTCACCCCTCCACTTT. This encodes CASSGRGSSYNSPLHF.

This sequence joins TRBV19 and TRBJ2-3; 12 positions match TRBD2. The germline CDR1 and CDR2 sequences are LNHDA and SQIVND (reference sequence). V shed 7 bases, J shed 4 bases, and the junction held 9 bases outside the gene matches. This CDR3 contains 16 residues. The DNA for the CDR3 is TGTGCCAGTACTTCGCGACTAGCGGGAGACCCAGATACGCAGTATTTT. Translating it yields CASTSRLAGDPDTQYF.